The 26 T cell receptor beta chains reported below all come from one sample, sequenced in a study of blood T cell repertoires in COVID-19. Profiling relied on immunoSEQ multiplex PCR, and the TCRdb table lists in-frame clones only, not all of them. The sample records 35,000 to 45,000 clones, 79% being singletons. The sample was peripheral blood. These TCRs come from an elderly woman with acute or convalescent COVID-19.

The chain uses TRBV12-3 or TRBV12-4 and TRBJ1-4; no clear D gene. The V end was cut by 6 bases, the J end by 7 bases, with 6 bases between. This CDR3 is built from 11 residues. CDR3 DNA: TGTGCCAGCAGGGCAGGTGAAAAACTGTTTTTT. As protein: CASRAGEKLFF.

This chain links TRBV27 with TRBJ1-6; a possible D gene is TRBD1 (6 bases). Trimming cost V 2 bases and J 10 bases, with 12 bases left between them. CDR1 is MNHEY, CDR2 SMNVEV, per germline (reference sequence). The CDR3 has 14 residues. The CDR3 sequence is CASSLVSTGSPLHF. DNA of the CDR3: TGTGCCAGCAGTTTAGTATCTACAGGGTCACCCCTCCACTTT.

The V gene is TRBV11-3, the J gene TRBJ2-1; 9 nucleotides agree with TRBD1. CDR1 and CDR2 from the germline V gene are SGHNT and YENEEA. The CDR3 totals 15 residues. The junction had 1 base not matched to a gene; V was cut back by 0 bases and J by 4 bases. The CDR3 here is CASSLEQGAYNEQFF. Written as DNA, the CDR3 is TGTGCCAGCAGCTTAGAACAGGGGGCGTACAATGAGCAGTTCTTC.

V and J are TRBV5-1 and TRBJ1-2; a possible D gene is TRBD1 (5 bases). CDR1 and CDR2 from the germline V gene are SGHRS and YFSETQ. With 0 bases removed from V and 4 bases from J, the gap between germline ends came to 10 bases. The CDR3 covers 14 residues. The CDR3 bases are TGCGCCAGCAGCTTGGTGGACAACTTCTATGGCTACACCTTC. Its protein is CASSLVDNFYGYTF.

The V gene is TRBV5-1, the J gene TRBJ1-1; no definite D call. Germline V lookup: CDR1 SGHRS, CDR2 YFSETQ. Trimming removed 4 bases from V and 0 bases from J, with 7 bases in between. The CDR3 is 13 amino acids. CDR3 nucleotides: TGCGCCAGCAGCCGAGAGGTGAACACTGAAGCTTTCTTT. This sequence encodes CASSREVNTEAFF.

The CDR3 DNA is TGTGCCAGCAGCTTAGCCTACACTGAAGCTTTCTTT. Translation: CASSLAYTEAFF. The V and J genes are TRBV11-2 and TRBJ1-1; no clear D gene. Germline V gives CDR1 SGHAT, CDR2 FQNNGV. V lost 1 base and J lost 3, with 3 bases in between. CDR3 size: 12 residues.

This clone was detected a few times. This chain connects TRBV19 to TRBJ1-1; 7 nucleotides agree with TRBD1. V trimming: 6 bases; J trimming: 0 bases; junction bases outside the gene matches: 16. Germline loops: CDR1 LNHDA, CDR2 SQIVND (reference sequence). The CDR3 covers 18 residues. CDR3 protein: CASSLGQQRREVNTEAFF. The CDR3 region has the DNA TGTGCCAGTAGCCTGGGACAGCAGAGGAGGGAGGTGAACACTGAAGCTTTCTTT.

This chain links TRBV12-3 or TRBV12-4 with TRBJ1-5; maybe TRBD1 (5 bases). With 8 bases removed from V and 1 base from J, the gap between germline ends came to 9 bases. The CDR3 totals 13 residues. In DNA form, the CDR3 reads TGTGCCAGCGGTCGGGGGAGCAATCAGCCCCAGCATTTT. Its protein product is CASGRGSNQPQHF.

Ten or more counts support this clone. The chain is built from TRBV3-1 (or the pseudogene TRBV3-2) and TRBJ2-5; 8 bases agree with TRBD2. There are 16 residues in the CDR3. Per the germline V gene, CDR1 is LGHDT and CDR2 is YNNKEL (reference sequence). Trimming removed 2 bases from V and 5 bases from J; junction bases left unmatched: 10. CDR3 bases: TGTGCCAGCAGCCAACCGATCACTAGCGGAGGGGAGACCCAGTACTTC. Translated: CASSQPITSGGETQYF.

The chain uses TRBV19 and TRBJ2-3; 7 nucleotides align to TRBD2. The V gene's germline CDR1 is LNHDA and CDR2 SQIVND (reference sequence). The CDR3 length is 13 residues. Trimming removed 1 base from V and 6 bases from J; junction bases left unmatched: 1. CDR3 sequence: CASSIARGDTQYF. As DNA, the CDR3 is TGTGCCAGTAGTATAGCGCGGGGGGATACGCAGTATTTT.

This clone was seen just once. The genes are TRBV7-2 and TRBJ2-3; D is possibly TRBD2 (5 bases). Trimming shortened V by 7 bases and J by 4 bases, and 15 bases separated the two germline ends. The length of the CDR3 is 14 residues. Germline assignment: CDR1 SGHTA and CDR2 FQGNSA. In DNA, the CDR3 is TGTGCCAGCACCCACTCGGCGGGTCCAGATACGCAGTATTTT. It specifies CASTHSAGPDTQYF. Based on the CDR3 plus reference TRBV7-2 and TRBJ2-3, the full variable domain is GAGVSQSPSNKVTEKGKDVELRCDPISGHTALYWYRQSLGQGLEFLIYFQGNSAPDKSGLPSDRFSAERTGGSVSTLTIQRTQQEDSAVYLCASTHSAGPDTQYFGPGTRLTVL.

DNA for the CDR3: TGTGCCAGCAGCTTACCCTCCTTAACTGAAGCTTTCTTT. Residues: CASSLPSLTEAFF. This sequence joins TRBV7-9 and TRBJ1-1; D gene unclear. The V gene's germline CDR1 is SEHNR and CDR2 FQNEAQ (reference sequence). The CDR3 sequence is 13 residues long. V gave up 2 bases and J gave up 5 bases, with 9 bases separating them.

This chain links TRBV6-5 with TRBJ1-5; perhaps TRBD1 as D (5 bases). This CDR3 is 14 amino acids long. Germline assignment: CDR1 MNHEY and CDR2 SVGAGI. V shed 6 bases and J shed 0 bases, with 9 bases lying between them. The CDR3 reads CASSRAYSNQPQHF. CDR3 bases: TGTGCCAGCAGCAGGGCCTATAGCAATCAGCCCCAGCATTTT.

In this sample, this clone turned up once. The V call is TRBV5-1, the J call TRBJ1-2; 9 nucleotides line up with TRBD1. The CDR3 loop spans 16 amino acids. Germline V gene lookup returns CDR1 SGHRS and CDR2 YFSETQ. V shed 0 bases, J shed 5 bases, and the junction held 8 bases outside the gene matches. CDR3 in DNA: TGCGCCAGCAGCTTGGTACCGGGACAGGGTGTATATGGCTACACCTTC. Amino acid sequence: CASSLVPGQGVYGYTF.

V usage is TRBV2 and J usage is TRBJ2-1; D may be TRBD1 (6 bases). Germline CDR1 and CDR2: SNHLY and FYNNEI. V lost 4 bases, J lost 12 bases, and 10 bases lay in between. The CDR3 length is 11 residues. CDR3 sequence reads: CASSVEGVQFF. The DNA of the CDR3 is TGTGCCAGCAGTGTCGAGGGGGTGCAGTTCTTC.

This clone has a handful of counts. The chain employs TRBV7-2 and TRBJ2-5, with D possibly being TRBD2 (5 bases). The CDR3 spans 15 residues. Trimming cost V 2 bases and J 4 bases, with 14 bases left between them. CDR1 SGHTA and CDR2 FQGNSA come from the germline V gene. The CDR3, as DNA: TGTGCCAGCAGCTTATTGCCGGGAACGGGAGAGACCCAGTACTTC. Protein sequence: CASSLLPGTGETQYF.

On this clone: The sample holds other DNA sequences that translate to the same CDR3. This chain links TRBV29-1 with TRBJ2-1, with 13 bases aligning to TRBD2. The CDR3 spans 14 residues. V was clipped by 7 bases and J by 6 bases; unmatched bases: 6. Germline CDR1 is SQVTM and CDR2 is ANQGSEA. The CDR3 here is CSATGTSGINEQFF. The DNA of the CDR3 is TGCAGCGCAACCGGGACTAGCGGGATCAATGAGCAGTTCTTC.

In nucleotides, the CDR3 is TGTGCCAGCAGTCCCCTAAACACCGGGGAGCTGTTTTTT. Its translation: CASSPLNTGELFF. V usage is TRBV27 and J usage is TRBJ2-2; D gene uncertain. The CDR3 is made up of 13 amino acids. Germline CDR1 reads MNHEY; CDR2 reads SMNVEV (reference sequence). Trimming pared 5 bases from V and 2 bases from J, leaving 6 bases between.

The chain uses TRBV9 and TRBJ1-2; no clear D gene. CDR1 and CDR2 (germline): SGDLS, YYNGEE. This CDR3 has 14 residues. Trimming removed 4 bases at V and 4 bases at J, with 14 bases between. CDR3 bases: TGTGCCAGCAGCCCGAACCCAGATTTCTATGGCTACACCTTC. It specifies CASSPNPDFYGYTF.

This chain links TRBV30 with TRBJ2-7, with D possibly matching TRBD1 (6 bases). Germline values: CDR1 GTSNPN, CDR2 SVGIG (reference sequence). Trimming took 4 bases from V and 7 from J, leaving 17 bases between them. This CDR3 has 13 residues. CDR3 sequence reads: CAWKIQGRQEQYF. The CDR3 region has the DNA TGTGCCTGGAAGATACAGGGTCGTCAGGAGCAGTACTTC.

In DNA form, the CDR3 reads TGTGCCAGCTCGGACAGGCGCGCTGAAGCTTTCTTT. This sequence encodes CASSDRRAEAFF. The J gene is TRBJ1-1, the V gene TRBV6-5; 7 positions match TRBD1. The CDR3 is 12 residues long. The V gene's germline CDR1 is MNHEY and CDR2 SVGAGI. V lost 8 bases, J lost 6 bases, and 6 bases stayed unmatched.

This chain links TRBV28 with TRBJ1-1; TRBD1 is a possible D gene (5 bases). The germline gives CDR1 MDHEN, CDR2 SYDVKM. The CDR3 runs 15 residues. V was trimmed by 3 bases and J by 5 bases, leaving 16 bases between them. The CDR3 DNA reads TGTGCCAGCAGTTTCGCCTTTCCGGGGGGGACTGAAGCTTTCTTT. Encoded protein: CASSFAFPGGTEAFF.

The DNA of the CDR3 is TGTGCCAGCAGCCAGGCGGGAAGCTCCTACAATGAGCAGTTCTTC. This encodes CASSQAGSSYNEQFF. The V call is TRBV3-1 (or the pseudogene TRBV3-2), the J call TRBJ2-1, with a possible D match to TRBD2 (6 bases). Germline V gene sequence: CDR1 LGHDT, CDR2 YNNKEL (reference sequence). The CDR3 has 15 amino acids. Trimming cost V 3 bases and J 0 bases, with 9 bases left between them.

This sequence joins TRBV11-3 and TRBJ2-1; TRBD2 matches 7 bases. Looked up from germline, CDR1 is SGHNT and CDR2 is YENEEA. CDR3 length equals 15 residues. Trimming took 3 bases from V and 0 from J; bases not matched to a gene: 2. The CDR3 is CASSLGGFSYNEQFF. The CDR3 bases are TGTGCCAGCAGCTTGGGGGGGTTCTCCTACAATGAGCAGTTCTTC. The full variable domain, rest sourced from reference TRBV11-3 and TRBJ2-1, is EAGVVQSPRYKIIEKKQPVAFWCNPISGHNTLYWYLQNLGQGPELLIRYENEEAVDDSQLPKDRFSAERLKGVDSTLKIQPAELGDSAVYLCASSLGGFSYNEQFFGPGTRLTVL.

The CDR3 region is CASSSLPRGQGSGDTQYF. Written as DNA, the CDR3 is TGTGCCAGCAGCTCCCTCCCTAGGGGACAGGGCTCAGGAGATACGCAGTATTTT. The J gene is TRBJ2-3, the V gene TRBV7-9; 9 bases align to TRBD1. The germline gives CDR1 SEHNR, CDR2 FQNEAQ (reference sequence). This CDR3 spans 18 amino acids. Unmatched junction bases numbered 16, after V lost 4 bases and J lost 5 bases.

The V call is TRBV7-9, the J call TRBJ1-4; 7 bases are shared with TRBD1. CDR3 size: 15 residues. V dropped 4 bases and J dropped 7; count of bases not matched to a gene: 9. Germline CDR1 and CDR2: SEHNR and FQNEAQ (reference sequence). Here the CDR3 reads CASSSRAQGSEKLFF. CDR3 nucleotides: TGTGCCAGCAGCTCTCGGGCACAGGGGAGTGAAAAACTGTTTTTT.